These 20 T cell receptor beta chains came from one sample sequenced in a study of technical replicates of blood from several donors. TCRdb's copy holds only in-frame clones and misses some; the assay was immunoSEQ multiplex PCR. The data contain 84,000 or so clones, around 94% of them singletons. The sequenced sample consisted of T cells isolated from PBMCs. The receptors originated from a human donor in good health.

The chain carries TRBV6-5 and TRBJ1-1, with D perhaps TRBD1 (6 bases). Per the germline V gene, CDR1 is MNHEY and CDR2 is SVGAGI. Trimming cost V 2 bases and J 11 bases, with 9 bases left between them. The CDR3 totals 11 residues. The CDR3 sequence is CASSYNRAAFF. The DNA for the CDR3 is TGTGCCAGCAGTTACAACAGGGCCGCTTTCTTT.

V gene TRBV14 combines with J gene TRBJ2-1, with 8 bases aligning to TRBD2. Germline CDR1 reads SGHDN; CDR2 reads FVKESK. V shed 0 bases, J shed 4 bases, and the junction held 20 bases outside the gene matches. This CDR3 is 21 amino acids long. Written as DNA, the CDR3 is TGTGCCAGCAGCCAAGATTGGGGCAAGATTATAGGGACTAGTCCTTACAATGAGCAGTTCTTC. Amino acids: CASSQDWGKIIGTSPYNEQFF.

The chain combines TRBV13 with TRBJ1-1, with no clear D. Trimming stripped 5 bases from V and 3 bases from J, with 10 bases between. The length of the CDR3 is 13 residues. Germline CDR1 is PRHDT and CDR2 is FYEKMQ (reference sequence). For the CDR3, the DNA is TGTGCCAGCAGCGGTGTGTCGGACACTGAAGCTTTCTTT. It specifies CASSGVSDTEAFF.

This CDR3 is CASSQVVTANTEAFF. The CDR3 coding sequence is TGTGCCAGCAGCCAAGTGGTGACAGCGAACACTGAAGCTTTCTTT. V and J are TRBV14 and TRBJ1-1, with D perhaps matching TRBD1 (5 bases). V lost 1 base and J 1 base, leaving 10 bases between the germline ends. Germline CDR1 is SGHDN and CDR2 is FVKESK. The CDR3 is 15 amino acids.

CDR3 amino acids: CASSPTGVDGYTF. In DNA form, the CDR3 reads TGCGCCAGCAGCCCCACCGGGGTGGATGGCTACACCTTC. The rearrangement uses TRBV10-1 and TRBJ1-2; D is ambiguous. This CDR3 region has 13 residues. CDR1 is WNHNN and CDR2 is SYGVQD in the germline V gene (reference sequence). V lost 6 bases to trimming and J lost 6 bases, with 14 bases between them.

V gene TRBV6-4 combines with J gene TRBJ1-1; 10 bases are a match to TRBD1. In germline, CDR1 is MRHNA, CDR2 SNTAGT. The CDR3 runs to 13 residues. The ends lost 6 bases at V and 4 bases at J; junction bases unmatched: 2. The CDR3 DNA reads as TGTGCCAGCAGGCGGACAGGGGGCACTGAAGCTTTCTTT. This codes for CASRRTGGTEAFF.

The chain joins TRBV5-1 to TRBJ2-5; weak D call: TRBD2 (6 bases). Germline CDR1 SGHRS, CDR2 YFSETQ. V shed 4 bases and J shed 3 bases, with 10 bases lying between them. The CDR3 contains 13 residues. The CDR3 region is CASSPPGEETQYF. Written as DNA, the CDR3 is TGCGCCAGCAGCCCACCGGGGGAAGAGACCCAGTACTTC.

The chain combines TRBV19 with TRBJ1-4; tentatively, D is TRBD1 (5 bases). The ends were cut back, 6 bases at V and 3 bases at J, with 11 bases in the middle. The CDR3 has 14 amino acids. The germline gives CDR1 LNHDA, CDR2 SQIVND (reference sequence). CDR3 nucleotides: TGTGCCAGTAGCCCAGGGCTGGCTAATGAAAAACTGTTTTTT. This encodes CASSPGLANEKLFF.

A few counts support this clone. The rearrangement uses TRBV5-4 and TRBJ1-5; 9 positions agree with TRBD1. Trimming removed 4 bases from V and 2 bases from J; junction bases left unmatched: 4. The CDR3 runs 15 residues. Germline CDR1 is SGHNT and CDR2 is YYREEE (reference sequence). The CDR3 nucleotides are TGTGCCAGCAGCGCGGACAGGGGCGGCAATCAGCCCCAGCATTTT. Translating it yields CASSADRGGNQPQHF.

The V gene is TRBV28, the J gene TRBJ1-2; D is uncertain. This CDR3 has 12 residues. In germline, CDR1 is MDHEN, CDR2 SYDVKM. The ends were cut back, 4 bases at V and 2 bases at J, with 5 bases in the middle. CDR3 DNA sequence: TGTGCCAGCAGTTCGGGGAACTATGGCTACACCTTC. As protein: CASSSGNYGYTF.

The genes are TRBV4-1 and TRBJ2-7, with TRBD2 identical over 9 bases. CDR1 is MGHRA and CDR2 is YSYEKL in the germline V gene. V was pared by 8 bases and J by 0 bases, with 5 bases of the junction left unmatched. The CDR3 consists of 14 residues. The chain's CDR3 is CASGRTSDSYEQYF. Here the CDR3 DNA reads TGCGCCAGCGGGAGGACTAGCGACTCCTACGAGCAGTACTTC.

The chain employs TRBV27 and TRBJ2-3; the match to TRBD1 covers 8 bases. The CDR3 has 13 amino acids. Per the germline V gene, CDR1 is MNHEY and CDR2 is SMNVEV (reference sequence). The trim removed 3 bases at V and 14 bases at J, leaving 10 bases unmatched. The DNA of the CDR3 is TGTGCCAGCAGTTTTGGACAGGGTGAATGGCGGTATTTT. This codes for CASSFGQGEWRYF.

This clone was seen just once. This chain connects TRBV28 to TRBJ1-2; 8 nucleotides agree with TRBD1. Germline CDR1 is MDHEN and CDR2 is SYDVKM. The CDR3 length is 12 residues. J gave up 3 bases and V 10 bases, and 4 bases lay outside the gene matches. DNA for the CDR3: TGTGCCACCCAGGGACAGGACTATGGCTACACCTTC. It codes for CATQGQDYGYTF.

The V gene is TRBV10-3, the J gene TRBJ2-1, with 7 positions matching TRBD2. The CDR3 contains 15 residues. V gave up 6 bases and J gave up 2 bases; unmatched junction bases: 7. From germline, CDR1 is ENHRY and CDR2 SYGVKD. CDR3 in DNA: TGTGCCATCAGCCTGACACTAGCGACCTACAATGAGCAGTTCTTC. It specifies CAISLTLATYNEQFF.

V gene TRBV29-1 combines with J gene TRBJ2-3; 10 bases are a match to TRBD2. Germline lookup yields CDR1 SQVTM and CDR2 ANQGSEA. This CDR3 contains 15 residues. V gave up 6 bases and J gave up 2 bases; unmatched junction bases: 8. CDR3 sequence (DNA): TGCAGCGTGGGGGCGCTAGCGGGAGCCACAGATACGCAGTATTTT. Protein: CSVGALAGATDTQYF.

The chain links TRBV14 to TRBJ2-7; 12 positions match TRBD2. CDR3 length: 16 amino acids. Germline V gives CDR1 SGHDN, CDR2 FVKESK. Trimming took 5 bases from V and 0 from J; bases not matched to a gene: 5. This chain's CDR3 is CASSSVGLAGSYEQYF. The CDR3 region has the DNA TGTGCCAGCAGCTCCGTGGGACTAGCGGGCTCCTACGAGCAGTACTTC.

The chain carries TRBV29-1 and TRBJ2-3; TRBD2 matches 8 bases. Germline V lookup: CDR1 SQVTM, CDR2 ANQGSEA. The CDR3 loop spans 15 amino acids. The V gene end was trimmed by 7 bases and the J gene end by 1 base; junction bases not matched to a gene: 10. The CDR3: CSASLGAGGTDTQYF. For the CDR3, the DNA is TGCAGCGCCTCTTTAGGAGCGGGAGGCACAGATACGCAGTATTTT.

The chain recombines TRBV5-5 with TRBJ2-7; TRBD1 agrees at 8 bases. The germline gives CDR1 SGHKS, CDR2 YYEKEE (reference sequence). CDR3 size: 18 residues. V was clipped by 4 bases and J by 0 bases; unmatched bases: 15. In DNA, the CDR3 is TGTGCCAGCAGCCCGAGAATAACAGGGGGACCCGGCTCCTACGAGCAGTACTTC. This gives the protein CASSPRITGGPGSYEQYF.

The V call is TRBV2, the J call TRBJ2-1; 8 nucleotides agree with TRBD2. CDR1 and CDR2 from the germline V gene are SNHLY and FYNNEI. V gave up 6 bases and J gave up 6 bases; unmatched junction bases: 7. The CDR3 has 14 residues. The CDR3 DNA reads TGTGCCAGCAGGGAGCGGGAGCGCAGCAATGAGCAGTTCTTC. It specifies CASRERERSNEQFF.

J is TRBJ2-5 and V is TRBV14; tentative D call: TRBD2 (5 bases). Trimming left V 4 bases short and J 4 bases short, with 13 bases between. The CDR3 sequence is 14 residues long. Looked up from germline, CDR1 is SGHDN and CDR2 is FVKESK. The CDR3: CASSRTRLGETQYF. The CDR3 nucleotides are TGTGCCAGCAGCCGAACTAGGCTCGGAGAGACCCAGTACTTC.